This T cell receptor (beta chain) was recovered during a study of T cells in localized non-small cell lung cancer. This CDR3 is 15 amino acids long. The germline V gene has CDR1 SGDLS and CDR2 YYNGEE. J lost 6 bases, V lost 4 bases, and 9 bases had no gene match. Profiled with immunoSEQ multiplex PCR; TCRdb holds only in-frame clones, not every one. Found here are more than 30,000 clones, 88% of them singletons; the top ten hold 4.2%. The J gene is TRBJ2-1, the V gene TRBV9, with 8 bases identical to TRBD2. The sample was peripheral blood mononuclear cells, taken before any cancer treatment. This receptor was taken from a woman aged 35-75 years with stage III lung adenocarcinoma. CDR3 nucleotides: TGTGCCAGCAGCCTCGGGGGGGGCCCGACCAATGAGCAGTTCTTC. Translating it yields CASSLGGGPTNEQFF.